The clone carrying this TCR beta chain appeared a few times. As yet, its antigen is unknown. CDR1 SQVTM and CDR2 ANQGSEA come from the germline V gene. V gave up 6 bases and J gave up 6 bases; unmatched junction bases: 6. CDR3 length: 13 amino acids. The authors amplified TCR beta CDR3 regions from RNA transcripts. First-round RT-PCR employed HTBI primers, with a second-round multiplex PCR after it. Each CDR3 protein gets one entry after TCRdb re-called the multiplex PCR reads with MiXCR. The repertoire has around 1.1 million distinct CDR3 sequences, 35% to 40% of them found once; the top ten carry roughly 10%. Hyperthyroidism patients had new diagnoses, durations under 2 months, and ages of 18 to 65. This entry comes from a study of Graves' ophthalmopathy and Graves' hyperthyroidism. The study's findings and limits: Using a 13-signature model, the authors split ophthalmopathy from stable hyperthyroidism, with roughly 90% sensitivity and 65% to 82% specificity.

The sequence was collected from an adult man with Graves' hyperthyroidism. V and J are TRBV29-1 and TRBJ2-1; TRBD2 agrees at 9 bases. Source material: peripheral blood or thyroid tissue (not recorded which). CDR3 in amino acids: CSVATSGFNEQFF. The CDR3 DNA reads TGCAGCGTCGCCACTAGCGGGTTCAATGAGCAGTTCTTC.